Below are 8 T cell receptor beta chains sequenced from a single sample in a study of naive and memory T cell subsets (dated by TCRdb to 2017 to 2019). The library relied on UMI-ligation and nested PCR. These reads were obtained on an Illumina MiSeq. To cover both TRBC1 and TRBC2, the beta constant-region primer consisted of an equimolar mix of two oligonucleotides. The public sequencing data were trimmed at Q25 with fastp and processed into clonotypes with MiXCR by TCRdb, which kept only in-frame beta chains. CDR3 protein sequences are deduplicated, and each keeps its most common genes and DNA. The sample table lists 130,000 to 150,000 distinct CDR3 sequences, 15% to 20% of them with a count of one. About 0.14% of the sample comes from the top ten. The sequencing sample was made of naive CD4+ T cells from blood. The intended sense of this specimen's cell subset or site label: naive T cells, CD45RA high CD27+. Every receptor here comes from a human donor in good health.

The DNA of the CDR3 is TGTGCCAGCAGCCAGAGGCCGAGGGACCTATCAACCACCTTC. It specifies CASSQRPRDLSTTF. The chain couples TRBV3-1 to TRBJ1-2, with D possibly matching TRBD1 (5 bases). CDR1 LGHDT and CDR2 YNNKEL come from the germline V gene (reference sequence). CDR3 length equals 14 residues. Trimming shortened V by 3 bases and J by 13 bases, and 21 bases separated the two germline ends.

This chain joins TRBV6-5 and TRBJ2-1, with 8 bases fitting TRBD2. Germline CDR1 and CDR2: MNHEY and SVGAGI. The V segment lost 3 bases and the J segment 15 bases; nucleotides outside the gene matches: 7. The CDR3 is 12 residues long. CDR3 DNA: TGTGCCAGCAGTTATAGAGCGGGAGATCCGTTCTTC. The encoded protein is CASSYRAGDPFF.

V gene TRBV18 combines with J gene TRBJ2-3; no clear D. The CDR3 runs to 15 residues. CDR1 and CDR2 (germline): KGHSH, LQKENI. Deletions cut 0 bases from V and 2 bases from J, with 9 bases between. CDR3 protein: CASSPPNRVTDTQYF. CDR3 DNA sequence: TGTGCCAGCTCACCACCTAACAGAGTCACAGATACGCAGTATTTT.

A few counts support this clonotype. The chain employs TRBV12-3 or TRBV12-4 and TRBJ1-2; D not certain. The CDR3 extends over 15 amino acids. V gave up 0 bases and J gave up 3 bases, with 11 bases separating them. The CDR3 nucleotides read TGTGCCAGCAGTTTAGCGCGGAGTAGCGACTATGGCTACACCTTC. This translates into CASSLARSSDYGYTF.

This clonotype was observed a handful of times. The chain recombines TRBV7-6 with TRBJ2-7; D unresolved. CDR1 and CDR2 (germline): SGHVS, FNYEAQ. This CDR3 spans 13 amino acids. With 4 bases removed from V and 0 bases from J, the gap between germline ends came to 7 bases. The CDR3 DNA reads TGTGCCAGCAGCTCATCGAGCTCCTACGAGCAGTACTTC. Its protein is CASSSSSSYEQYF.

The chain couples TRBV6-6 to TRBJ2-7; 8 bases line up with TRBD1. Germline V lookup: CDR1 MNHNY, CDR2 SVGAGI (reference sequence). V shed 6 bases and J 4 bases; nucleotides not matched to a gene: 11. The CDR3 is 15 amino acids. CDR3 bases: TGTGCCAGCAGGTATAACAGGGGGGCCCATTACGAGCAGTACTTC. This gives the protein CASRYNRGAHYEQYF.

This clonotype came up a few times. This chain joins TRBV6-2 or TRBV6-3 and TRBJ2-6; D is undetermined. The length of the CDR3 is 17 residues. Germline V gene lookup returns CDR1 MNHEY and CDR2 SVGEGT. V lost 2 bases, J lost 0 bases, and 11 bases lay in between. The CDR3 nucleotides are TGTGCCAGCAGTTACCGGCAGGCCTACTCTGGGGCCAACGTCCTGACTTTC. Protein product: CASSYRQAYSGANVLTF.

The rearrangement joins TRBV6-5 to TRBJ1-5; no reliable D call. This CDR3 is built from 15 residues. Trimming removed 2 bases at V and 0 bases at J, with 8 bases between. Germline values: CDR1 MNHEY, CDR2 SVGAGI. In DNA, the CDR3 is TGTGCCAGCAGTTACAGTCAGAATAGCAATCAGCCCCAGCATTTT. The encoded protein is CASSYSQNSNQPQHF.